This T cell receptor (beta chain) was retrieved from a study of vaccination and CD4 T cells after COVID-19. Study background: The stimulus for the cells was overlapping spike peptides derived from SARS-CoV-2, HCoV-NL63, HCoV-OC43 and HCoV-229E.

Trimming removed 1 base from V and 1 base from J; junction bases left unmatched: 10. Germline V lookup: CDR1 GTSNPN, CDR2 SVGIG (reference sequence). The CDR3 runs 17 residues. Once obtained from cultured CD4+ T cells, the DNA was sequenced using the Oncomine TCR Beta short-read assay. Extraction of genomic DNA was performed on cultured CD4+ T cells. TCRdb used MiXCR to reprocess the PCR reads, holding one entry per CDR3 protein. The table shows approximately 14,000 distinct CDR3 sequences, with about 48% occurring only once. In its sample, this clonotype was seen a few times. Its antigen is not identified. Specified treatment: roughly 11-day PBMC culture with coronavirus spike peptide pools or control peptides (ViraFEST assay).

The sequencing used CD4+ T cells from blood, cultured in vitro, collected before SARS-CoV-2 vaccination. The sequence came from a human donor who had recovered from COVID-19. This sequence joins TRBV30 and TRBJ1-5; 7 nucleotides line up with TRBD1. CDR3 residues: CAWSASLQGVSNQPQHF. The CDR3 region has the DNA TGTGCCTGGAGTGCATCGCTCCAGGGGGTCAGCAATCAGCCCCAGCATTTT.